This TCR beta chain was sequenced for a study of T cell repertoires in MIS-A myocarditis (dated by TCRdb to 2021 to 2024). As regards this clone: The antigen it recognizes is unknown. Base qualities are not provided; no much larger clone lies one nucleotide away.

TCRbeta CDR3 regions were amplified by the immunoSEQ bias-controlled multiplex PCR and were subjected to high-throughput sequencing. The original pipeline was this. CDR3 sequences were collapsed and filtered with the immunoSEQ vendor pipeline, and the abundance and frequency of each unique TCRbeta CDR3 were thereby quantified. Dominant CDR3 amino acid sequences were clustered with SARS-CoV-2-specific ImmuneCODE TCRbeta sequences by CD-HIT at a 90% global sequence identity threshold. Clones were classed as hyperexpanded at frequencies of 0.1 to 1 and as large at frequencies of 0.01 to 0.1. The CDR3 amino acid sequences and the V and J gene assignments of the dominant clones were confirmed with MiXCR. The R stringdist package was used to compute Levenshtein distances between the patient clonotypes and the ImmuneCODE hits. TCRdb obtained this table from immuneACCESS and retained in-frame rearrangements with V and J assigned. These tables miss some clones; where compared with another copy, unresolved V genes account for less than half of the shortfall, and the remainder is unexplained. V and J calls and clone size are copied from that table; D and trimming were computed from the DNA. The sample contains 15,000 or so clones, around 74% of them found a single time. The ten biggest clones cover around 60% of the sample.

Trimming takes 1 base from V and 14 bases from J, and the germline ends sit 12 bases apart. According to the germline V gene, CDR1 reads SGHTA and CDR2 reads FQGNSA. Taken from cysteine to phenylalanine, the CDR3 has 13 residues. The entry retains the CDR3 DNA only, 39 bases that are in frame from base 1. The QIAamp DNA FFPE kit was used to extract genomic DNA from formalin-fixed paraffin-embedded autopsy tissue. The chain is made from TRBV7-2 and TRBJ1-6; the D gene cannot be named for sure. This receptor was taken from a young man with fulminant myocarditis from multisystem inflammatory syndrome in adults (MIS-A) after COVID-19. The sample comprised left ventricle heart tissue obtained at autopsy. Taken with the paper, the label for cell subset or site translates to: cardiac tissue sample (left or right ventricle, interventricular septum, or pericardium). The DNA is TGTGCCAGCAGCTTAGATGTGGGGAAGTCCCTCCACTTT. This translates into CASSLDVGKSLHF.